This T cell receptor beta chain was captured in a study of CD8+ T cells in alopecia areata. Study-level background: Tofacitinib lasted 6 to 18 months, then 6 months off drug. Broader study findings: Against the mouse data, patients shared TCRs less clearly, possibly for HLA reasons.

About this clone itself: Antigen specificity is unknown.

CDR1 and CDR2 (germline): SGDLS, YYNGEE. Trimming pared 3 bases from V and 5 bases from J, leaving 15 bases between. This CDR3 contains 14 residues. The study team obtained lesional scalp punch biopsies and peripheral blood from alopecia areata patients. The sequencing template was cDNA reverse transcribed from extracted RNA. Profiling relied on immunoSEQ multiplex PCR, and the TCRdb table lists in-frame clones only, not all of them. Among about 150,000 clones listed, about 87% were seen once. The sequence was collected from a human donor with alopecia areata. The chain is built from TRBV9 and TRBJ2-7; D tentatively fits TRBD1 or TRBD2 (5 bases each). Sequencing was performed on CD8+ T cells sorted from blood, taken at week 0. The CDR3: CASSDRDRPHEQYF. The CDR3 bases are TGTGCCAGCAGCGACCGGGACCGGCCCCACGAGCAGTACTTC.